These 2 T cell receptor beta chains were all obtained from the same sample, sequenced in a study of blood T cell repertoires in COVID-19. Produced via immunoSEQ multiplex PCR; TCRdb's table is partial and in-frame only. The data show roughly 250,000 clones, with approximately 83% seen just once and about 3.8% held by the top ten. Sequencing was done on a sample of PBMCs or T cells enriched from blood (not recorded which). The receptors were gathered from a woman aged 40 to 49 who had been exposed to COVID-19.

The chain couples TRBV11-2 to TRBJ2-7; TRBD1 aligns across 7 bases. This CDR3 spans 16 amino acids. The V segment lost 5 bases and the J segment 2 bases; nucleotides outside the gene matches: 12. Germline assignment: CDR1 SGHAT and CDR2 FQNNGV. The CDR3 coding sequence is TGTGCCAGCAGCCACACAGACGGACAGGACGCCTACGAGCAGTACTTC. Amino acids: CASSHTDGQDAYEQYF.

The chain carries TRBV4-1 and TRBJ2-5; 10 bases match TRBD2. V was pared by 4 bases and J by 2 bases, with 7 bases of the junction left unmatched. The CDR3 extends over 16 amino acids. The germline CDR1 and CDR2 sequences are MGHRA and YSYEKL. The CDR3 nucleotides read TGCGCCAGCAGCCCGGGAGCGGGGGGGCGTCAAGAGACCCAGTACTTC. Translating gives CASSPGAGGRQETQYF.